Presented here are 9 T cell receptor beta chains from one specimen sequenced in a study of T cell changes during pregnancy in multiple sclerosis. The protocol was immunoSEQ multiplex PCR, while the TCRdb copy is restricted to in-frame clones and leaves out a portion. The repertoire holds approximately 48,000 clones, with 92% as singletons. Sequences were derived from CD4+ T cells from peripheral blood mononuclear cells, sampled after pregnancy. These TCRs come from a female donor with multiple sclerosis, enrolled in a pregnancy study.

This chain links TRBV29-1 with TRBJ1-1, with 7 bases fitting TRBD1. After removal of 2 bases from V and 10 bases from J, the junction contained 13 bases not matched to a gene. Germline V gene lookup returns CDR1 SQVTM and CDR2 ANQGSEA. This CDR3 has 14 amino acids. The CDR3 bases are TGCAGCGTTGAAAGGACAGGAGGGTTAGTAAGAGCTTTCTTT. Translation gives CSVERTGGLVRAFF.

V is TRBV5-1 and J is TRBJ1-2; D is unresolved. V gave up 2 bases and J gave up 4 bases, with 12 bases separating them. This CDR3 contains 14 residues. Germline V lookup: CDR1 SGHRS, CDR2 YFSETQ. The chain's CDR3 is CASSFSDRGYGYTF. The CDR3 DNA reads TGCGCCAGCAGCTTTTCGGATCGGGGCTATGGCTACACCTTC.

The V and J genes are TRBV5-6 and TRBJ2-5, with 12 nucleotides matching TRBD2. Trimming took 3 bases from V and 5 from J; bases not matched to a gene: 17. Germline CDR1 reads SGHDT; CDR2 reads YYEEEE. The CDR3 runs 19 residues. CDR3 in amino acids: CASSSISGLAGGIIETQYF. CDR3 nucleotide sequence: TGTGCCAGCAGCTCCATCTCCGGGCTAGCGGGGGGGATAATCGAGACCCAGTACTTC.

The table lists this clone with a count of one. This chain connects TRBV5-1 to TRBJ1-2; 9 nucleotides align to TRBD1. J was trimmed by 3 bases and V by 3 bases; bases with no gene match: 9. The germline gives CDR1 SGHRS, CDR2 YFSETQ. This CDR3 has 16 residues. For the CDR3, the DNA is TGCGCCAGCAGCTACGGGACAGGGTGGAAGGACTATGGCTACACCTTC. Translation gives CASSYGTGWKDYGYTF.

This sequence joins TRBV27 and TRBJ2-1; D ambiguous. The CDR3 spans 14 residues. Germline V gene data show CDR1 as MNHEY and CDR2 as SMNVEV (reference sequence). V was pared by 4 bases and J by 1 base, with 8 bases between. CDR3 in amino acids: CASSSRDSYNEQFF. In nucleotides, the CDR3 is TGTGCCAGCAGTTCGCGAGATTCCTACAATGAGCAGTTCTTC.

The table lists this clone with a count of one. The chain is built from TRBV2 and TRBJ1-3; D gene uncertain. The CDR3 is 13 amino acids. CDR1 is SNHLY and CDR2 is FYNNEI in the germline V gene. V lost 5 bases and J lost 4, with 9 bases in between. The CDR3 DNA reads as TGTGCCAGCAGTTTTAGTTCCGGAAACACCATATATTTT. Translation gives CASSFSSGNTIYF.

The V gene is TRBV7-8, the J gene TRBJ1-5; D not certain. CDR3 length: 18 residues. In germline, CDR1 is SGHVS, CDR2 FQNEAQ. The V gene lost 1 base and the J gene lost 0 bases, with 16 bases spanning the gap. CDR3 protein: CASSLGARNAYSNQPQHF. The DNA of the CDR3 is TGTGCCAGCAGCTTAGGAGCAAGAAACGCCTATAGCAATCAGCCCCAGCATTTT. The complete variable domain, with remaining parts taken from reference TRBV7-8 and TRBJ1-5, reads GAGVSQSPRYKVAKRGQDVALRCDPISGHVSLFWYQQALGQGPEFLTYFQNEAQLDKSGLPSDRFFAERPEGSVSTLKIQRTQQEDSAVYLCASSLGARNAYSNQPQHFGDGTRLSIL.

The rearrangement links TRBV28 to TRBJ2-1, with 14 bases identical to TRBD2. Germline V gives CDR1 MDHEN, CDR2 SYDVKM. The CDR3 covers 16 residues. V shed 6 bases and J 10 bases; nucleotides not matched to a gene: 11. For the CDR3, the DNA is TGTGCCAGCAGAGAACGGGGGACTAGCGGGAGTAAAGAGCAGTTCTTC. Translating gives CASRERGTSGSKEQFF.

The CDR3: CASSQRTSTDTQYF. The DNA for the CDR3 is TGCGCCAGCAGCCAACGGACTAGCACAGATACGCAGTATTTT. The rearrangement joins TRBV5-1 to TRBJ2-3; perhaps TRBD2 as D (5 bases). The germline V gene encodes CDR1 SGHRS and CDR2 YFSETQ. V lost 4 bases and J 0 bases, leaving 9 bases between the germline ends. The CDR3 extends over 14 amino acids.